This paragraph covers one T cell receptor (beta chain) sequence. This receptor's antigen is unknown. Per-base qualities were not stored, and no clone one base away is much larger. V is pruned by 4 bases and J by 9 bases, leaving 6 bases of the junction without a gene match. The cysteine opens and the phenylalanine closes a CDR3 of 15 amino acids. Here the CDR3 DNA is all that survives: 45 bases in frame from base 1. The germline V gene sets CDR1 to SGHAT and CDR2 to FQNNGV. The library was prepared using the immunoSEQ multiplex PCR assay. A mixture of 60 forward primers for TCR Vbeta segments and 13 reverse primers for TCR Jbeta segments was used in the multiplex PCR. The CDR3 region of rearranged TCR beta genes was amplified from genomic DNA with a multiplex PCR assay. On the Illumina HiSeq System, the amplified TCR beta libraries were sequenced as 87-base-pair reads. On the study's bioinformatics: Across the 640 or so repertoires, a later analysis counted 60 million to 90 million unique TCR beta chains, roughly 11 million of which were shared by at least two donors. To remove PCR and sequencing errors, raw reads were error-corrected and collapsed into unique sequences using a nearest-neighbor algorithm that merged closely related sequences. V, D and J gene segments were assigned by aligning CDR3 sequences to IMGT reference sequences. For a sequence to be retained, a match of at least six nucleotides to both a V gene segment and a J gene segment was required. A rearrangement counted as productive if the CDR3 had no stop codons and remained in frame with V and J, and every other rearrangement counted as non-productive. Following IMGT convention, CDR3 was defined as the stretch from the second conserved V-encoded cysteine to the conserved J-encoded phenylalanine. The earlier analysis of 587 of the donors excluded sequences that lacked an unambiguous match to a single V gene segment. An earlier analysis of under 750 of the donors called V segments functional above 56.7% productive rearrangements and segregating when the between-donor standard deviation exceeded 5%. To diagnose cytomegalovirus status from the catalog of TCR beta chain sequences, a statistical classification framework was built. In a later analysis, V and J genes were assigned by comparing TCR nucleotide sequences against IMGT/GENE-DB human TR gene sequences. In a later analysis, CDR3 sequences and most-parsimonious VDJ recombination scenarios were assigned using the TCRdist pipeline. In a later analysis, each TCR beta chain was defined by its CDR3 amino acid sequence together with its V-gene family, and reads without a unique V-gene family were excluded. In a later analysis, several hundred highly shared, low-generation-probability nucleotide sequences were removed to address suspected cross-contamination and a sequencing artifact. In a later analysis, a clonal expansion index was calculated for each public chain from normalized within-repertoire ranks of inferred template counts. In a later analysis, generation probabilities were computed with a VDJ recombination model fitted to out-of-frame rearrangements, and the resulting probabilities were checked against IGoR. In a later analysis, hypergeometric tests were used to score TCR-TCR, TCR-HLA and TCR-CMV co-occurrence, with a repertoire-size bias correction applied to TCR pairs. A later analysis estimated false discovery rates by permuting HLA or CMV assignments 20 times. In a later analysis, co-occurring TCRs were grouped with DBSCAN, and TCRdist sequence similarity was added when clustering was performed within HLA-allele-positive subsets. For co-occurrence clustering, repertoires with fewer than 30,000 or more than 120,000 public chains were excluded, along with a handful of repertoires with anomalous nucleotide sharing. Drawn from immuneACCESS, this table holds only the in-frame rearrangements with V and J called that TCRdb kept. Clones are partly lost; checked studies trace under half to an unresolved V gene and leave the rest unexplained. That table is the source of V, J and clone size, and D and trimming were worked out from the DNA. Here the sample has 150,000 to 200,000 clones; over 65% occur a single time. Roughly 1.4% of the sample rests with the top ten.

The data were taken from a study of cytomegalovirus exposure and HLA in healthy donors listed by TCRdb under 2017. Background for the entire study: An earlier analysis of approximately 600 of the donors reported 250 to 300 Gb of sequence data and around 110 million unique TCR beta sequences from 150 million to 200 million T cells. A separate validation cohort of 90 to 150 different subjects was used in addition to the 666-subject first cohort. The later analysis used no new phenotypic data to find candidate immune exposures, relying instead on TCR beta sequences and their occurrence across donors. Because of strong linkage in the cohort, roughly five DR-DQ haplotypes were treated as single units for association and clustering. The study combined high-throughput TCR immunosequencing, statistical association of individual TCRs with disease status, and machine learning to predict cytomegalovirus infection status. The study used immunosequencing to profile the T cell repertoires of under 700 subjects and linked those repertoires to cytomegalovirus serostatus. Among the approximately 400 genotyped donors, 75% to 90% belonged to the genetic ancestry cluster associated with self-reported Caucasian donors. Across around 400 genotyped donors of the cohort, an average of about 220,000 unique TCR beta nucleotide sequences per donor were sequenced, and roughly a sixth of those sequences were non-productive. A later genetic analysis took genome-wide SNP genotypes for about 55% of the roughly 670 donors and used that subset as a discovery cohort. An early release covering around 630 HLA-typed donors comprised about 300 gigabases of sequencing data and 65 million to 100 million unique TCR sequences. The number of donors typed differed by locus, with 629-630 for A, B, C, DRB1 and DQB1, more than 500 for DQA1, approximately 570 for DPA1, and some 440 for DPB1. In an earlier analysis of 500 to 650 of the donors, high-throughput TCR beta sequencing was used to judge whether each TCR beta V gene segment behaved as functional or pseudogenic. To study patterns of TCR occurrence, a later analysis re-analyzed previously published TCR beta repertoires from 666 donors and added high-resolution HLA genotyping. Every discovery cohort repertoire had been produced on one sequencing platform. Both class I and class II loci were covered by HLA typing, at four-digit resolution. Donor age, sex, ethnicity and CMV serostatus were compiled alongside the repertoire data. The study aimed to test whether signatures of past pathogen exposure could be identified by cataloging public T cell receptors. The investigation overall reported the following: At a false discovery rate of 0.05, a later analysis linked 16,951 TCR beta sequences to specific HLA alleles. In this cohort, only TCR beta chains were sequenced, and detectable features were limited by the absence of alpha or paired-chain data. In vitro tests confirmed that three of the cytomegalovirus-associated TCR beta chains recognize cytomegalovirus antigens. The authors suggested that the approach could potentially be extended to other disease states and immunological phenotypes. Because the 87-base-pair reads could not distinguish some IMGT-functional V segments, including TRBV6-2 and TRBV6-3, those segments were excluded. In a later analysis, TCR association rates were found to vary across HLA loci, with the most associated TCRs seen for DRB1 alleles and the fewest for HLA-C alleles. HLA typing was unavailable for some donors at each locus, so association tests used only the typed subset. A total of 164 TCR beta chains were listed by the study as associated with cytomegalovirus. In a later genetic analysis, a missense DCLRE1C variant was associated with V-gene and J-gene trimming of TCR beta chains, and the association was replicated in an independent cohort. Broadly in line with IMGT annotations, most TCR beta V segments showed up in productive rearrangements about 90% or about 30% of the time in an earlier analysis of about 500 of the donors. A later analysis reported that several top co-occurrence clusters appeared linked to parvovirus B19, influenza, CMV and Epstein-Barr virus. The only immune exposure information available for the cohort was CMV serostatus. The classifier was reported to diagnose cytomegalovirus status with high specificity and sensitivity in both the original cohort and the validation cohort. In a later analysis, HLA-associated TCR beta chains showed more clonal expansion and lower generation probabilities than non-associated chains that were equally common. In a later genetic analysis, fewer N-insertions in productive TCRs were reported among donors in an Asian-associated ancestry cluster than the roughly 700-donor mean. Most TCR sequences were seen in very few donors, while some public TCRs were found in many individuals. Roughly uniform sequencing depth across donors was assumed in presence/absence analyses, although this assumption may not hold. According to a later analysis, most CMV-associated TCR beta chains appeared to be HLA-restricted, and the HLA associations seemed to be driven largely by CMV exposure. Assigning TCR associations to individual alleles was difficult when HLA alleles, especially DR and DQ, strongly co-occurred. A further reported finding was that TCR beta sequences accurately predicted the HLA-A and HLA-B alleles for most subjects in the first cohort. Some 15 rarely observed V segments, including chromosome 9 orphons, were excluded from the earlier analysis of 550 to 700 of the donors because counts were too low. Correlated functional status among segregating V segments might reflect linkage disequilibrium, but an unknown experimental factor could not be ruled out. A group of highly shared sequence variants was considered likely to be a technical artifact of the sequencing pipeline.

The cohort comprised around 690 healthy bone marrow donors. Cohort members were all nominally healthy when sampled, although unrecorded immune exposures were likely present. The donor tested CMV seropositive, placing the donor among the approximately 310 seropositive members of the cohort. A peripheral blood sample was collected from each donor, and TCR beta sequencing was performed on peripheral blood mononuclear cells. Genomic DNA extraction from the blood cell samples was performed with the Qiagen DNeasy Blood Extraction Kit. The chain is encoded by TRBV11-2 joined to TRBJ2-1; TRBD2 fits 13 bases in the junction. Sequencing was carried out using PBMCs. This clonotype was obtained from a woman aged 25 to 39 in good health and CMV-seropositive. The CDR3 is CASSWTSGSSSEQFF. The DNA sequence follows: TGTGCCAGCAGCTGGACTAGCGGGAGTTCGAGTGAGCAGTTCTTC.